The 17 T cell receptor beta chains reported below all come from one sample, sequenced in a study of cytomegalovirus exposure and HLA in healthy donors. The primer mix had 60 Vbeta and 13 Jbeta primers. Sequencing was performed with immunoSEQ multiplex PCR; in TCRdb, only in-frame clones are kept and a portion is missing. Altogether some 180,000 clones are present, 9.5% to 15% being singletons, with the ten largest covering about 7.8%. The sample consisted of PBMCs. Every receptor here comes from a man aged 45-65 years in good health and CMV-seropositive.

This rearrangement joins TRBV18 to TRBJ1-2; D is undetermined. The CDR3 contains 13 residues. The V end was cut by 3 bases, the J end by 5 bases, with 10 bases between. The V gene's germline CDR1 is KGHSH and CDR2 LQKENI. CDR3 coding DNA: TGTGCCAGCTCACCCGAGACTGATTATGGCTACACCTTC. It is translated as CASSPETDYGYTF.

The J gene is TRBJ2-2, the V gene TRBV7-2; a weak D match, TRBD1 (5 bases). The CDR3 is 14 amino acids. CDR1 and CDR2 from the germline V gene are SGHTA and FQGNSA. Trimming shortened V by 2 bases and J by 7 bases, and 11 bases separated the two germline ends. As DNA, the CDR3 is TGTGCCAGCAGCTTACAGGGCTTGGACGGGGAGCTGTTTTTT. It yields the protein CASSLQGLDGELFF.

V usage is TRBV4-1 and J usage is TRBJ2-5; TRBD2 is a possible D gene (5 bases). CDR1 MGHRA and CDR2 YSYEKL come from the germline V gene. Trimming pared 0 bases from V and 5 bases from J, leaving 10 bases between. The CDR3 consists of 14 residues. CDR3 residues: CASSQDQLAETQYF. For the CDR3, the DNA is TGCGCCAGCAGCCAAGATCAGCTAGCTGAGACCCAGTACTTC.

This clone turned up a few times. V and J are TRBV27 and TRBJ1-2; no reliable D call. The V gene's germline CDR1 is MNHEY and CDR2 SMNVEV (reference sequence). V lost 6 bases, J lost 3 bases, and 11 bases lay in between. This CDR3 is 13 amino acids long. The CDR3 reads CASSPEGYYGYTF. The CDR3 region has the DNA TGTGCCAGCAGCCCCGAGGGATACTATGGCTACACCTTC.

On this clone itself: One end of the junction does not line up with germline, which may come from a read error. The genes are TRBV27 and TRBJ1-2; possibly TRBD1 for D (5 bases). CDR1 MNHEY and CDR2 SMNVEV come from the germline V gene (reference sequence). The CDR3 sequence is 14 residues long. The CDR3 DNA follows: TGTGCCGGCAGTTTGACGCGGGGCCGGTATGGCTACACCTTC. Translating it yields CAGSLTRGRYGYTF.

The chain couples TRBV2 to TRBJ2-6, with 9 bases fitting TRBD1. Losses at the gene ends were 7 bases for V and 4 bases for J; bases not matched to a gene: 5. Germline values: CDR1 SNHLY, CDR2 FYNNEI. The CDR3 runs 15 residues. The CDR3 loop reads CASTDRGIGANVLTF. For the CDR3, the DNA is TGTGCCAGCACCGACAGGGGGATCGGGGCCAACGTCCTGACTTTC. The full variable domain, in which reference TRBV2 and TRBJ2-6 provide the parts outside the CDR3, is EPEVTQTPSHQVTQMGQEVILRCVPISNHLYFYWYRQILGQKVEFLVSFYNNEISEKSEIFDDQFSVERPDGSNFTLKIRSTKLEDSAMYFCASTDRGIGANVLTFGAGSRLTVL.

This clone has more than one count but fewer than ten. This chain connects TRBV10-3 to TRBJ1-1, with D perhaps matching TRBD1 (5 bases). The V and J ends lost 2 bases and 1 base respectively, with 5 bases between them. Per the germline V gene, CDR1 is ENHRY and CDR2 is SYGVKD. The CDR3 sequence is 13 residues long. The CDR3 coding sequence is TGTGCCATCAGTGAGACAGGGAACACTGAAGCTTTCTTT. Its protein product is CAISETGNTEAFF.

In this sample, this clone turned up a few times. The chain is built from TRBV5-4 and TRBJ1-2; maybe TRBD1 (6 bases). Trimming stripped 4 bases from V and 1 base from J, with 11 bases between. The CDR3 totals 14 residues. The germline V gene encodes CDR1 SGHNT and CDR2 YYREEE (reference sequence). The DNA of the CDR3 is TGTGCCAGCAGCCGTCGAGGGGGTAACTATGGCTACACCTTC. It translates to CASSRRGGNYGYTF.

This clone turned up a few times. The chain is built from TRBV27 and TRBJ2-3; TRBD1 agrees at 7 bases. The length of the CDR3 is 14 residues. The V gene end was trimmed by 5 bases and the J gene end by 1 base; junction bases not matched to a gene: 3. Per the germline V gene, CDR1 is MNHEY and CDR2 is SMNVEV (reference sequence). This CDR3 is CASSLGQGTDTQYF. CDR3 in DNA: TGTGCCAGCAGTCTCGGACAGGGCACAGATACGCAGTATTTT.

Points on this clone: The same CDR3 can be traced to other DNA sequences in this sample. The chain links TRBV9 to TRBJ1-1, with D hard to call. Germline V gene data show CDR1 as SGDLS and CDR2 as YYNGEE. This CDR3 has 13 amino acids. V was pared by 0 bases and J by 4 bases, with 7 bases between. This CDR3 reads CASSVASGTEAFF. CDR3 DNA sequence: TGTGCCAGCAGCGTAGCTTCCGGCACTGAAGCTTTCTTT.

This clone has just a few counts. The rearrangement uses TRBV7-9 and TRBJ2-7, with TRBD1 as a possible D gene (5 bases). In germline, CDR1 is SEHNR, CDR2 FQNEAQ (reference sequence). V lost 1 base and J 0 bases, leaving 7 bases between the germline ends. This CDR3 region has 14 residues. CDR3 nucleotides: TGTGCCAGCAGCTTAGATCAGGGCTCCTACGAGCAGTACTTC. Translated: CASSLDQGSYEQYF.

In this sample, this clone turned up a few times. This chain joins TRBV29-1 and TRBJ1-1; D not certain. CDR3 length equals 13 residues. The V end was cut by 7 bases, the J end by 0 bases, with 12 bases between. Looked up from germline, CDR1 is SQVTM and CDR2 is ANQGSEA. The DNA of the CDR3 is TGCAGCGGGGCGTACGGTGTGAACACTGAAGCTTTCTTT. Translating gives CSGAYGVNTEAFF.

This clone showed up just a few times. The chain employs TRBV7-8 and TRBJ1-2; TRBD1 might be the D (5 bases). Trimming stripped 0 bases from V and 4 bases from J, with 12 bases between. Germline loops: CDR1 SGHVS, CDR2 FQNEAQ. The length of the CDR3 is 15 residues. CDR3 residues: CASSLARGGVYGYTF. For the CDR3, the DNA is TGTGCCAGCAGCTTAGCCCGGGGGGGTGTCTATGGCTACACCTTC.

The chain has TRBV4-3 and TRBJ1-2, with a possible D match to TRBD1 (5 bases). Germline V gives CDR1 LGHNA, CDR2 YSLEER. The CDR3 has 15 amino acids. V was shortened by 0 bases and J by 7 bases, with 15 bases between the two germline ends. CDR3 residues: CASSQDRGKASGYTF. Here the CDR3 DNA reads TGCGCCAGCAGCCAAGATAGGGGAAAGGCATCTGGCTACACCTTC.

The sample holds a few counts of this clone. The chain joins TRBV5-4 to TRBJ2-5, with D perhaps matching TRBD1 (7 bases). Germline loops: CDR1 SGHNT, CDR2 YYREEE (reference sequence). CDR3 length: 14 amino acids. Trimming took 5 bases from V and 5 from J, leaving 16 bases between them. CDR3 protein: CASSIGGRGETQYF. The CDR3 nucleotides read TGTGCCAGCAGTATAGGGGGCCGGGGGGAGACCCAGTACTTC. Full variable domain (missing parts from reference TRBV5-4 and TRBJ2-5): ETGVTQSPTHLIKTRGQQVTLRCSSQSGHNTVSWYQQALGQGPQFIFQYYREEENGRGNFPPRFSGLQFPNYSSELNVNALELDDSALYLCASSIGGRGETQYFGPGTRLLVL.

CDR3 in DNA: TGTGCCAGCAGCCCCCCCGGGGTAGGCGGGCGAAATTCACCCCTCCACTTT. Residues: CASSPPGVGGRNSPLHF. The chain joins TRBV4-2 to TRBJ1-6, with no clear D. The CDR3 length is 17 residues. Germline CDR1 is LGHNA and CDR2 is YNFKEQ. Trimming shortened V by 4 bases and J by 7 bases, and 20 bases separated the two germline ends.

The chain links TRBV4-3 to TRBJ1-5, with TRBD1 matching over 10 bases. The V gene end was trimmed by 4 bases and the J gene end by 10 bases; junction bases not matched to a gene: 7. Per the germline V gene, CDR1 is LGHNA and CDR2 is YSLEER. CDR3 length: 14 amino acids. CDR3 DNA sequence: TGCGCCAGCAGCCCGGACAGGGGGGGGGTACCCCAGCATTTT. Protein: CASSPDRGGVPQHF.